The clone carrying this TCR beta chain was recorded only once. Its antigen remains unknown. Between the trimmed V and J ends, which lost 3 bases and 0 bases, there was a span of 12 bases. Germline V CDR1 and CDR2: LNHNV, YYDKDF (reference sequence). The CDR3 is 16 residues long. The PCR contained 60 Vbeta and 13 Jbeta primers. Using immunoSEQ multiplex PCR, the repertoire was profiled, and TCRdb retains in-frame clones only, with some absent. The data contain about 92,000 clones, roughly 73% of them singletons. This sample was included in a study of cytomegalovirus exposure and HLA in healthy donors. Findings and caveats of the study: After further analysis at a later stage, 16,951 TCR beta sequences were associated with HLA alleles at 0.05 false discovery rate. Rarity characterized most TCR sequences, yet some public TCRs appeared in many donors. The authors assumed roughly uniform sequencing depth across donors for presence/absence analyses.

Material: PBMCs. The clonotype comes from a man between 50 and 59 years old in good health and CMV-seropositive. The chain carries TRBV15 and TRBJ2-1; tentatively, D is TRBD2 (6 bases). CDR3 in DNA: TGTGCCACCAGCAGGCCGGGAGACCTCTCCTACAATGAGCAGTTCTTC. This sequence encodes CATSRPGDLSYNEQFF.